Described below is a single TCR beta chain sequence and its context. Antigen unknown. The data were taken from a study of shared clonotypes between healthy human individuals. It was across several immunoSEQ plates that each subset's genomic DNA was evenly split. The table came from immunoSEQ multiplex PCR; TCRdb's copy has only in-frame clones and leaves some out. This table holds a few hundred thousand clones, almost 97% found once. Study-level findings and limits: Sequencing depth was a factor that was expected to affect clonotype sharing among donors.

Donors were Caucasian adults residing in Nashville, Tennessee, USA. Naive CD45RA+ and memory CD45RA-negative subsets were split from CD4+ cells. The germline V gene has CDR1 MDHEN and CDR2 SYDVKM. V was pared by 3 bases and J by 7 bases, with 18 bases between. The CDR3 is 16 residues long. Sequencing was performed on naive CD4+ T cells sorted from blood. Specified subset: CD45RA+ positively selected. The TCR was taken from a woman younger than 45 in good health. This chain links TRBV28 with TRBJ2-2; D unresolved. This chain's CDR3 is CASSFYLGRSDGELFF. The CDR3 region has the DNA TGTGCCAGCAGTTTCTACCTGGGTCGGAGTGACGGGGAGCTGTTTTTT. Variable domain in full (rest from reference TRBV28 and TRBJ2-2): DVKVTQSSRYLVKRTGEKVFLECVQDMDHENMFWYRQDPGLGLRLIYFSYDVKMKEKGDIPEGYSVSREKKERFSLILESASTNQTSMYLCASSFYLGRSDGELFFGEGSRLTVL.